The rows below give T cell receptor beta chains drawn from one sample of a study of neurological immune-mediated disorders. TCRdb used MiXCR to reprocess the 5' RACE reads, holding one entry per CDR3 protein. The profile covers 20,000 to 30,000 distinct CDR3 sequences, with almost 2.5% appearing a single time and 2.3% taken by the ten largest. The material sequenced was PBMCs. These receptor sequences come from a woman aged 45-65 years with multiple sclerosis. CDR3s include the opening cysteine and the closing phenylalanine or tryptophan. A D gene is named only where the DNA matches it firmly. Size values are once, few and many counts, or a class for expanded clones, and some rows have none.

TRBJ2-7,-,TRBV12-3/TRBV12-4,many,CASSLGLLAGDLSYEQYF,TGTGCCAGCAGTTTAGGACTCTTAGCCGGGGACCTCTCCTACGAGCAGTACTTC
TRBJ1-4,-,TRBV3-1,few,CASSQVGGLGEKLFF,TGTGCCAGCAGCCAGGTCGGGGGACTTGGCGAAAAACTGTTTTTT
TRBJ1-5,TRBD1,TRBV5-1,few,CASRLGQGDQPQHF,TGCGCCAGCAGGTTGGGACAGGGGGATCAGCCCCAGCATTTT
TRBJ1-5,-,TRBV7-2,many,CASSFISALSNQPQHF,TGTGCCAGCAGCTTTATCTCAGCCCTCAGCAATCAGCCCCAGCATTTT
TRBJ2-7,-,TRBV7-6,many,CASSLTGVDEQYF,TGTGCCAGCAGCTTAACCGGGGTGGACGAGCAGTACTTC
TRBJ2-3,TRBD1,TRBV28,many,CASKGDRGYSTDTQYF,TGTGCCAGCAAGGGGGACAGGGGGTACTCCACAGATACGCAGTATTTT
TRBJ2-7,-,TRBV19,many,CASSNLWAGTYEQYF,TGTGCCAGTAGTAACCTCTGGGCCGGGACTTACGAGCAGTACTTC
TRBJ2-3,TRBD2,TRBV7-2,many,CASSLDRLAGSDTQYF,TGTGCCAGCAGCTTAGATAGACTAGCGGGGTCAGATACGCAGTATTTT
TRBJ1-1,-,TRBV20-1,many,CSARGVLMNTEAFF,TGCAGTGCTAGAGGAGTCCTTATGAACACTGAAGCTTTCTTT
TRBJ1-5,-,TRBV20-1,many,CSARYRDTGQPQHF,TGCAGTGCTAGGTACCGGGACACCGGTCAGCCCCAGCATTTT
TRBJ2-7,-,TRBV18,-,CASSRDNYEQYF,TGTGCCAGCTCGCGGGACAACTACGAGCAGTACTTC
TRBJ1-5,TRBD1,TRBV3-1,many,CASSPGQGGNQPQHF,TGTGCCAGCAGCCCGGGACAGGGAGGCAATCAGCCCCAGCATTTT
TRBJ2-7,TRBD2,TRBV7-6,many,CASSLGTSASYEQYF,TGTGCCAGCAGCTTAGGGACTAGCGCCTCCTACGAGCAGTACTTC
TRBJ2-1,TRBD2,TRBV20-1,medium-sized,CSARSSGGAGYNEQFF,TGCAGTGCCAGGAGTAGCGGGGGGGCCGGGTACAATGAGCAGTTCTTC
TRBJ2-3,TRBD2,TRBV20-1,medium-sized,CSAGTSRTDTQYF,TGCAGTGCTGGGACTAGTAGGACAGATACGCAGTATTTT
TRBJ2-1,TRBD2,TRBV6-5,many,CASSPRTSGSLEQFF,TGTGCCAGCAGTCCCAGGACTAGCGGGAGTCTTGAGCAGTTCTTC
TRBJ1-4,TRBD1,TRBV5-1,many,CASSSGQGDEKLFF,TGCGCCAGCAGCTCGGGACAGGGGGATGAAAAACTGTTTTTT
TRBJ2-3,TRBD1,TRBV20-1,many,CSAGTGQGPGDTQYF,TGCAGTGCTGGGACCGGACAGGGGCCGGGAGATACGCAGTATTTT
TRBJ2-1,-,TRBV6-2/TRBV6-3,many,CASEGISEYNEQFF,TGTGCCAGTGAGGGGATCTCGGAGTACAATGAGCAGTTCTTC
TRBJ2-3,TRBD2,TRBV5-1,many,CASSPGTSGVTQYF,TGCGCCAGCAGCCCGGGAACTAGCGGGGTTACGCAGTATTTT
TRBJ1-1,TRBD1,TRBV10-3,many,CAIRTGRGLNTEAFF,TGTGCCATCAGGACAGGGAGAGGTCTGAACACTGAAGCTTTCTTT
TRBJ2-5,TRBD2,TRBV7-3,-,CASSLGLGGSETQYF,TGTGCCAGCAGCTTGGGACTAGGAGGCTCTGAGACCCAGTACTTC
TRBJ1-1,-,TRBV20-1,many,CSARDWDTEAFF,TGCAGTGCTAGAGATTGGGACACTGAAGCTTTCTTT
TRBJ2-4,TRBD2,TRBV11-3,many,CASSPRGASGTGDIQYF,TGTGCCAGCAGCCCTCGGGGGGCTAGCGGGACTGGGGACATTCAGTACTTC
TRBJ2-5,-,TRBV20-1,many,CSANGGAVQETQYF,TGCAGTGCTAACGGCGGGGCCGTCCAAGAGACCCAGTACTTC
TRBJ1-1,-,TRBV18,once,CASSSVNTEAFF,TGTGCCAGCTCATCTGTGAACACTGAAGCTTTCTTT
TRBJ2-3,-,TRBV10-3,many,CAISAFTGSSTDTQYF,TGTGCCATCAGTGCCTTCACTGGATCTAGCACAGATACGCAGTATTTT
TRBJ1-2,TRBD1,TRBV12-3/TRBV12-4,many,CASSPSGQGAYGYTF,TGTGCCAGCAGCCCTTCAGGACAGGGAGCCTATGGCTACACCTTC
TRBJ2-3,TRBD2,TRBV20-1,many,CSARALAGEVDTQYF,TGCAGTGCTAGGGCCCTAGCGGGGGAAGTGGATACGCAGTATTTT
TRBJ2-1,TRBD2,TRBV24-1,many,CATSVAGTLNEQFF,TGTGCCACCAGTGTAGCGGGGACCTTGAATGAGCAGTTCTTC
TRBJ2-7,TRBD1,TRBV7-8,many,CASSPTGGAGEQYF,TGTGCCAGCAGCCCCACAGGGGGCGCAGGAGAGCAGTACTTC
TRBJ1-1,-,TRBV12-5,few,CASGRDLEAFF,TGTGCTAGTGGTAGGGATCTTGAAGCTTTCTTT
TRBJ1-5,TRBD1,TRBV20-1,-,CSAKQGQGAGQPQHF,TGCAGTGCTAAACAGGGGCAGGGGGCGGGTCAGCCCCAGCATTTT
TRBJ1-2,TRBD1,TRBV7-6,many,CASSSHTWDRARSYGYTF,TGTGCCAGCAGCTCCCACACCTGGGACAGGGCTCGTAGCTATGGCTACACCTTC
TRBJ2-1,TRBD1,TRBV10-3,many,CAISGTRDRESSTGNEQFF,TGTGCCATCAGTGGGACCCGGGACAGGGAATCCTCTACGGGGAATGAGCAGTTCTTC
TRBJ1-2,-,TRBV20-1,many,CSARDGNLFNYGYTF,TGCAGTGCTAGAGACGGGAACCTCTTTAACTATGGCTACACCTTC
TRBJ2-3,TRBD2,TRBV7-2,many,CASTSGRPGGTDTQYF,TGTGCCAGCACTAGCGGGCGGCCGGGGGGCACAGATACGCAGTATTTT
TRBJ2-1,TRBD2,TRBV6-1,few,CASSDPGRGNEQFF,TGTGCCAGCAGTGACCCCGGGAGGGGTAATGAGCAGTTCTTC